The clone carrying this TCR beta chain was counted between two and nine times. Trimming removed 4 bases at V and 6 bases at J, with 12 bases between. The germline gives CDR1 SGHKS, CDR2 YYEKEE (reference sequence). This CDR3 is built from 13 residues. The record originates from a study of T-cell reconstitution after alpha-beta-depleted transplantation in children. TCRbeta library construction was performed incorporating unique molecular identifiers. TCRdb fed the PCR reads into MiXCR, producing one record per CDR3 protein. The table shows 600,000 to 700,000 distinct CDR3 sequences, with roughly 17% occurring only once.

The source was PBMCs from the stem cell graft donor, collected from the stem cell graft. This clonotype was sampled from a human donor who donated a stem cell graft to a child with acute myeloid leukemia. The chain recombines TRBV5-5 with TRBJ2-3; perhaps D is TRBD1 or TRBD2 (5 bases each). The DNA of the CDR3 is TGTGCCAGCAGCCCCCCGGGGCCCGATACGCAGTATTTT. Its protein product is CASSPPGPDTQYF.